This TCR beta chain is drawn from a study of neurological immune-mediated disorders. For this clonotype: The antigen remains undetermined.

Study results and caveats: One cluster of related CDR3 sequences contained, by phylogenetic grouping, the repertoires of 18 of 34 multiple sclerosis patients and formed a possible signature.

Trimming stripped 4 bases from V and 4 bases from J, with 10 bases between. The CDR3 loop spans 12 amino acids. CDR1 SQVTM and CDR2 ANQGSEA come from the germline V gene. TCRdb re-derived calls from the 5' RACE reads in MiXCR, one entry per CDR3 protein. Of 120,000 or so distinct CDR3 sequences listed, 3.2% were seen once; the top ten hold 1% to 1.5%. This receptor was obtained from a woman younger than 45 with multiple sclerosis. The rearrangement links TRBV29-1 to TRBJ2-5, with D possibly TRBD2 on 5 matching bases. The sample was PBMCs. The CDR3 loop reads CSVGFEGETQYF. The CDR3 nucleotides are TGCAGCGTTGGATTTGAGGGAGAGACCCAGTACTTC.